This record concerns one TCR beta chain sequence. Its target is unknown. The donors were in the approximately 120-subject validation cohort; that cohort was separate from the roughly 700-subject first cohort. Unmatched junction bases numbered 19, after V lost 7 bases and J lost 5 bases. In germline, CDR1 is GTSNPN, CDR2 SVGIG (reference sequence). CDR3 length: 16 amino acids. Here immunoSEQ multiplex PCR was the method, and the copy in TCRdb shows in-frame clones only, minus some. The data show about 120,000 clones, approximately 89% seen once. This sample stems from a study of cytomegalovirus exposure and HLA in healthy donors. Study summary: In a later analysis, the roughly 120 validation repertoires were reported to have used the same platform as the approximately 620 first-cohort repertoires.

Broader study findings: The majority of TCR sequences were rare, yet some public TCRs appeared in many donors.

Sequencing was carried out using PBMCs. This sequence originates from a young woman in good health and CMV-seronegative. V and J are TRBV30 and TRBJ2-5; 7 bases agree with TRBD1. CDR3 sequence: CALKGGPSGGMETQYF. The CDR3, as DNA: TGTGCCTTGAAAGGGGGTCCTTCAGGGGGAATGGAGACCCAGTACTTC.